This TCR beta chain was retrieved from a study of blood T cell repertoires in COVID-19 (dated by TCRdb to 2019 to 2021). Turning to the overall study: The collaborator samples originated in the United States, Italy and Spain and spanned the acute and convalescent phases of COVID-19. Subjects who had been exposed to COVID-19, were actively infected with it, or had recovered from it provided the deeply sampled blood TCRbeta repertoires that made up the dataset. The repertoires were released in a freely available public database intended as a resource for research on the immune response to SARS-CoV-2. The material from the prospective study consisted of cDNA or gDNA derived from T cells, B-cell-depleted T cells, or PBMCs. The samples were drawn from two sources: the first 160 participants of the ongoing ImmuneRACE study, and about 1,300 subjects contributed by 6 global collaborators. Sample metadata almost always included a de-identified subject ID, COVID-19 status, age in years and sex. HLA class I and class II types, where available, came from metadata supplied by the sample provider rather than from assay-based typing. Summary of the overall study and its limitations: Clinical and demographic metadata were provided uncurated, with the amount varying by source and participant.

TCRbeta CDR3 regions were amplified from genomic DNA using the immunoSEQ Assay, a bias-controlled multiplex PCR. The paper's processing steps were these. The number of nucleated cells in each sample was estimated from the amplification of reference gene primers within the assay. Sequence reads were collapsed and filtered to measure the absolute abundance of every unique TCRbeta CDR3 rearrangement. For each sample, productive Simpson clonality was calculated by taking the square root of Simpson's diversity index across productive rearrangements. Not all clones reach the TCRdb copy of this immuneACCESS table, which keeps in-frame sequences only. Checked studies attribute under half of the gap to unresolved V genes and leave the rest unexplained. V and J calls and clone size are as listed in that table; D and trimming were resolved from the DNA. This sample comprises roughly 190,000 clones, 65% to 80% of them detected only once. Clones ranked in the top ten supply 17% of the sample.

Trimming takes 6 bases off V and 4 bases off J; junction bases not matched to a gene: 9. Reading the germline V gene (reference sequence) gives CDR1 MNHNY and CDR2 SVGAGI. From the cysteine up to the phenylalanine, the CDR3 has a length of 16 residues. Here the CDR3 DNA is all that survives: 48 bases in frame from base 1. Enrolling through a virtual design, the prospective study's participants ranged in age from roughly 18 to 100 years and lived across about two dozen United States geographic areas. Cohort assignment in the prospective study relied on participant-reported clinical history from a screening survey and a study questionnaire. In the prospective study, whole blood, serum and a nasopharyngeal or oropharyngeal swab were collected from each participant by mobile phlebotomists. Participants in the prospective study had the option to provide additional blood draws and questionnaires over a roughly two-month period. Before DNA extraction, prospective study blood samples were shipped either frozen or at room temperature.

On this clone: Its cognate antigen has yet to be identified. Base qualities are not at hand, and no much larger clone is one base apart.

Recombination connected TRBV6-6 to TRBJ2-1, and 10 junctional nucleotides match TRBD1. Source material: PBMCs or T cells enriched from blood (not recorded which). The sequence derives from a woman between 50 and 59 years old with acute COVID-19. The CDR3 loop reads CASSSRGQGFYNEQFF. The sequence in DNA is TGTGCCAGCAGCAGCCGGGGACAGGGGTTTTACAATGAGCAGTTCTTC.